This entry concerns a single T cell receptor (beta chain). Its antigen is unknown. In the PCR, 60 Vbeta and 13 Jbeta primers were used. Measured with immunoSEQ multiplex PCR; TCRdb has only the in-frame clones, and not every one. The sample yields under 200,000 clones, 70% to 85% seen once. Deletions cut 2 bases from V and 8 bases from J, with 9 bases between. The CDR3 contains 11 residues. Per germline, CDR1 DFQATT and CDR2 SNEGSKA (reference sequence). These data belong to a study of cytomegalovirus exposure and HLA in healthy donors. Overall study results and limits: In a later analysis, V- and J-gene trimming of beta chains associated with a DCLRE1C missense variant, replicated independently. In a later analysis, parvovirus B19, influenza, CMV and Epstein-Barr virus appeared linked to several top co-occurrence clusters.

The chain recombines TRBV20-1 with TRBJ1-1; D not certain. Sequences were obtained from PBMCs. This clonotype originated in a woman in her thirties or forties in good health and CMV-seronegative. CDR3 in DNA: TGCAGTGCTAGACGGACGGGAGAAGCTTTCTTT. Its translation: CSARRTGEAFF.